This T cell receptor beta chain was captured in a study of T cells in Graves' hyperthyroidism and ophthalmopathy. General study points: Blood also showed most of the thyroid clonotypes that were expanded above 0.001.

RNA transcripts served as the template for amplifying TCR beta CDR3 regions. TCR CDR3 regions were first amplified by RT-PCR with HTBI primers. TCRdb recomputed calls from the multiplex PCR reads with MiXCR, one row per CDR3 protein. The sample yields about 290,000 distinct CDR3 sequences, about a sixth seen once. This clonotype was seen a few times. Its antigen is as yet unknown. Germline values: CDR1 LNHDA, CDR2 SQIVND (reference sequence). Trimming stripped 7 bases from V and 6 bases from J, with 12 bases between. This CDR3 region has 12 residues. Input material: blood. This chain uses TRBV19 with TRBJ1-1; no clear D gene. This receptor was identified in a woman in her sixties or seventies with Graves' ophthalmopathy. In nucleotides, the CDR3 is TGTGCCAGTAAGGGTGTAGGAGCTGAAGCTTTCTTT. It translates to CASKGVGAEAFF.